Described below is a single TCR beta chain sequence and its context. Its target is not known. The data were taken from a study of PD-1 blockade in classical Hodgkin lymphoma. Study-wide background: Patients had nivolumab dosed at 3 mg/kg, delivered intravenously every 2 weeks. Study findings and constraints: The study found complete responders had baseline diversity similar to newly diagnosed patients.

TCRdb's copy holds only in-frame clones and misses some; the assay was immunoSEQ multiplex PCR. The repertoire has 50,000 to 75,000 clones, around 89% of them found once; the top ten carry roughly an eighth. The germline V gene has CDR1 SGHTA and CDR2 FQGNSA. The V and J ends lost 1 base and 4 bases respectively, with 10 bases between them. The CDR3 contains 14 residues. The patients all showed relapse after autologous stem cell transplantation, while their brentuximab vedotin exposure varied. The TCR comes from a human donor with classical Hodgkin lymphoma. This material consisted of peripheral blood mononuclear cells (PBMCs), taken at baseline. The J gene is TRBJ2-5, the V gene TRBV7-2; the D is unclear. The CDR3 nucleotides read TGTGCCAGCAGCTTAGGCCCCGGTCGAGAGACCCAGTACTTC. Translation gives CASSLGPGRETQYF.